There are a few counts of the clone carrying this TCR beta chain. The data derive from a study of control samples from healthy donors and cancer patients. The CDR3 is 15 amino acids. CDR1 and CDR2 (germline): SGDLS, YYNGEE. V shed 3 bases and J shed 6 bases, with 18 bases lying between them. Repertoires were generated with immunoSEQ multiplex PCR, while TCRdb's copy carries only in-frame clones and drops some. In the table there are approximately 87,000 clones, roughly 86% of which are singletons. The sample taken for sequencing was blood. The V gene is TRBV9, the J gene TRBJ1-2; D possibly corresponds to TRBD1 (6 bases). This receptor was obtained from a woman between 50 and 59 years old in good health. The CDR3 here is CASSAPTYYRDGYTF. In DNA form, the CDR3 reads TGTGCCAGCAGCGCACCAACCTATTACAGGGATGGCTACACCTTC.